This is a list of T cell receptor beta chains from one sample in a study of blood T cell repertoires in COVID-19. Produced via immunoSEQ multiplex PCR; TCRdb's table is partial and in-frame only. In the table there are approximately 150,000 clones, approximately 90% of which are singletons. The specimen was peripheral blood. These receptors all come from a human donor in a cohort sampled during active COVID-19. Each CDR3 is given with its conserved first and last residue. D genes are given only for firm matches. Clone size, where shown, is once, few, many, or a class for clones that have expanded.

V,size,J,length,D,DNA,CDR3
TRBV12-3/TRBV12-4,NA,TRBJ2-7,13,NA,TGTGCCAGCAGTTTAGGCAGTTTCTACGAGCAGTACTTC,CASSLGSFYEQYF
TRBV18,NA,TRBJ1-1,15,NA,TGTGCCAGCTCACCCTTTACCGATCAAGCGGCTGAAGCTTTCTTT,CASSPFTDQAAEAFF
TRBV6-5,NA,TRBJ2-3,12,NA,TGTGCCAGCAGTAGGGAGACGAATACGCAGTATTTT,CASSRETNTQYF
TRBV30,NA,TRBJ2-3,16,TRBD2,TGTGCCTGGACGGACGGACTAGCGGGGGGGCCAGATACGCAGTATTTT,CAWTDGLAGGPDTQYF
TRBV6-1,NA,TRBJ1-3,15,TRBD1,TGTGCCAGCAGTGAATCAGGGGGACCTGGAAACACCATATATTTT,CASSESGGPGNTIYF
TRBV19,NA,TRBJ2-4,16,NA,TGTGCCAGTAGTATAGATCACTTGATAGCCAAAAACATTCAGTACTTC,CASSIDHLIAKNIQYF
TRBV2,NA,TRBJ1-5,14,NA,TGTGCCAGCAGCCCCGGACAGCCAAATCAGCCCCAGCATTTT,CASSPGQPNQPQHF
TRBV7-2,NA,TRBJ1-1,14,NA,TGTGCCAGCAGCCCGGACAGAATGAACACTGAAGCTTTCTTT,CASSPDRMNTEAFF
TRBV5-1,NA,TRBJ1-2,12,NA,TGCGCCAGCAGATACGACAGGAGCGGCTACACCTTC,CASRYDRSGYTF
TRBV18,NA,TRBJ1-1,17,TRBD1,TGTGCCAGCACTCGGGGACAGGGTTTGGGGATGAACACTGAAGCTTTCTTT,CASTRGQGLGMNTEAFF
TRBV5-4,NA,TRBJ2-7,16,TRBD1,TGTGCCAGCAGCTTGAGTCGCCCAGGGGGCATCTACGAGCAGTACTTC,CASSLSRPGGIYEQYF
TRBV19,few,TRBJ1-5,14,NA,TGTGCCAGTGGCGGAGAAACTAGCAATCAGCCCCAGCATTTT,CASGGETSNQPQHF
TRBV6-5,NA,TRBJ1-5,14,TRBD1,TGTGCCAGCCCCCCACAGGGGGCCAGTCAGCCCCAGCATTTT,CASPPQGASQPQHF
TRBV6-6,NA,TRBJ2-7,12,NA,TGTGCCAGCAACTCACAGGCCTACGAGCAGTACTTC,CASNSQAYEQYF
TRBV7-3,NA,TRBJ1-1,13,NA,TGTGCCAGCAGCTTCGTACAGGGCACTGAAGCTTTCTTT,CASSFVQGTEAFF
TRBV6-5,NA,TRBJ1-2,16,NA,TGTGCCAGCAGTTACTCGGGGGCGACAGCTAACTATGGCTACACCTTC,CASSYSGATANYGYTF
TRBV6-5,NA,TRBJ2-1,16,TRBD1,TGTGCCAGCAGTTACTCAGGGACAGGGACTTACAATGAGCAGTTCTTC,CASSYSGTGTYNEQFF
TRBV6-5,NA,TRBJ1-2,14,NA,TGTGCCAGCAGGCCGTCAGGGCTGGACTATGGCTACACCTTC,CASRPSGLDYGYTF
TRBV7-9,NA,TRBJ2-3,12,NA,TGTGCCAGCAGCTTTCTTCGAGATACGCAGTATTTT,CASSFLRDTQYF
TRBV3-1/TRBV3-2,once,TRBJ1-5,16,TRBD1,TGTGCCAGCAGCATACGGACAGGGATAGGCAGTCAGCCCCAGCATTTT,CASSIRTGIGSQPQHF
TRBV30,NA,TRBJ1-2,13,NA,TGTGCCTGGAGCCCCACCAGGGCCAATGGCTACACCTTC,CAWSPTRANGYTF
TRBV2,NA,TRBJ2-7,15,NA,TGTGCCAGCAGTGAAACCCCACCAGCGGAATACGAGCAGTACTTC,CASSETPPAEYEQYF
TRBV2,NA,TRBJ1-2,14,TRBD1,TGTGCCAGCAGTGAATCGGGACAGGCTTATGGCTACACCTTC,CASSESGQAYGYTF
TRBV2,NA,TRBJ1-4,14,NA,TGTGCCAGCAGTGAAGCGGGAGGGACTGAAAAACTGTTTTTT,CASSEAGGTEKLFF
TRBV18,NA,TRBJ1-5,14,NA,TGTGCCAGCTCACCACGGGGGGGAAATCAGCCCCAGCATTTT,CASSPRGGNQPQHF
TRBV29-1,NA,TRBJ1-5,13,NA,TGCAGCGTTGGAGGGGGTGGCAATCAGCCCCAGCATTTT,CSVGGGGNQPQHF
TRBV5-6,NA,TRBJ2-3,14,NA,TGTGCCAGCAGCGACACTAGGAAAACAGATACGCAGTATTTT,CASSDTRKTDTQYF
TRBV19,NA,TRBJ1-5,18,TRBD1,TGTGCCAGTAGTTTCGGGACAGCGGTATCCTTAGGGTTCCAGCCCCAGCATTTT,CASSFGTAVSLGFQPQHF
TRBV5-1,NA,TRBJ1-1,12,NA,TGCGCCAGCAGCTTGGGAGGGCGTGGGGCTTTCTTT,CASSLGGRGAFF
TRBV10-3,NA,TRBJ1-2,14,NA,TGTGCCATCGGCCCCGAGAGGGTCAACTATGGCTACACCTTC,CAIGPERVNYGYTF
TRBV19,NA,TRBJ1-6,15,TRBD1,TGTGCCAGTAGAGGGGACAGGGGGCTTGTTTCACCCCTCCACTTT,CASRGDRGLVSPLHF
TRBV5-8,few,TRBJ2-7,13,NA,TGTGCCAGCAGCTTGACAGATTTCTACGAGCAGTACTTC,CASSLTDFYEQYF
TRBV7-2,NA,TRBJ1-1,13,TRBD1,TGTGCCAGCAGCTCGGACAGGGACACTGAAGCTTTCTTT,CASSSDRDTEAFF
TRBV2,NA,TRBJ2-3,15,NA,TGTGCCAGCAGCCTTAGCTTAACTAGCACAGATACGCAGTATTTT,CASSLSLTSTDTQYF
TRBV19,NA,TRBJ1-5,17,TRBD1,TGTGCCAGTAGTACGGGGGGCTACCGGGACAGGGAACAGCCCCAGCATTTT,CASSTGGYRDREQPQHF
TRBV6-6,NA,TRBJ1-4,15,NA,TGTGCCAGCAGACCCCCCGGGGAAGGAAAGGAAAAACTGTTTTTT,CASRPPGEGKEKLFF
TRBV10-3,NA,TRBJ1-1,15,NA,TGTGCCATCAGTGCCGGAGGGCCAATGAACACTGAAGCTTTCTTT,CAISAGGPMNTEAFF
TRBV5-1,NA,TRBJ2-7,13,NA,TGCGCCAGCAGCTTGGAAGGGGCCTACGAGCAGTACTTC,CASSLEGAYEQYF